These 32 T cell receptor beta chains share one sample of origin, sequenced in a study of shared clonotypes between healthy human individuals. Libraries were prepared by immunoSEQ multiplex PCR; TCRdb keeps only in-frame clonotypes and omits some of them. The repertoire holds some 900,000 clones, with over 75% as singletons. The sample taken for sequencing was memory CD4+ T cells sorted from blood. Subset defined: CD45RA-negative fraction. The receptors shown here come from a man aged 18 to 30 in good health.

The CDR3 loop is CASSLDLREQYF. The CDR3 DNA is TGCGCCAGCAGCTTGGATTTGCGCGAGCAGTACTTC. The chain has TRBV5-1 and TRBJ2-7; D is uncertain. Trimming cost V 0 bases and J 6 bases, with 7 bases left between them. The germline V gene has CDR1 SGHRS and CDR2 YFSETQ. The CDR3 runs 12 residues.

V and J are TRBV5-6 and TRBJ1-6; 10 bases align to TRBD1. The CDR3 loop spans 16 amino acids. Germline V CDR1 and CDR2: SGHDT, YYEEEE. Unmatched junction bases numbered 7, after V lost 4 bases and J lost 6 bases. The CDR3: CASSGDRGDFNSPLHF. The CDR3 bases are TGTGCCAGCAGCGGGGACAGGGGAGACTTTAATTCACCCCTCCACTTT.

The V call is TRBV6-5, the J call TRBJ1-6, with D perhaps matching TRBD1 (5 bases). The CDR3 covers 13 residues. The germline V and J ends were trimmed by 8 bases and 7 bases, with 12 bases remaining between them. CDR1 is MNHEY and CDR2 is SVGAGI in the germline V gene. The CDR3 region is CASVAGPNSPLHF. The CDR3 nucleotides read TGTGCCAGCGTGGCAGGGCCAAATTCACCCCTCCACTTT.

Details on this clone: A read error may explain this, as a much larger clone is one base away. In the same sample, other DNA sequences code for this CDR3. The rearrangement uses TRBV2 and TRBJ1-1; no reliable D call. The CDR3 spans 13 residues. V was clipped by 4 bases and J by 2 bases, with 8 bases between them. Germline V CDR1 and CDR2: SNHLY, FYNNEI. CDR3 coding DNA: TGTGCCAGCAGTGGGCAGCCAAACACTGAAGCTTTCTTT. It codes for CASSGQPNTEAFF.

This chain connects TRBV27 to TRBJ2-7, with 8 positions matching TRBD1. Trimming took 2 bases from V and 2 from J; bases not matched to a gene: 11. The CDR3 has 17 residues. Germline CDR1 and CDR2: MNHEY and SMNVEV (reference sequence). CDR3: CASSLKRQGAATYEQYF. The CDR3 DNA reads TGTGCCAGCAGTTTAAAAAGGCAGGGGGCCGCCACCTACGAGCAGTACTTC.

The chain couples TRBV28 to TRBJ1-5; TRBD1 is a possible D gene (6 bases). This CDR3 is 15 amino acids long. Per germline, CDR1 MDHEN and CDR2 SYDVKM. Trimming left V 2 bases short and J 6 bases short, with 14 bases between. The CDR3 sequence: CASSLGGARGQPQHF. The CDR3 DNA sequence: TGTGCCAGCAGTTTAGGGGGGGCGCGGGGTCAGCCCCAGCATTTT.

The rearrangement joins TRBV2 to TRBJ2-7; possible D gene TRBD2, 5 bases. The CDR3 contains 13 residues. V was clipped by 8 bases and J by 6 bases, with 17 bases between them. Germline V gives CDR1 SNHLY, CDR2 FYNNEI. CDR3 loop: CASARFVRGEQYF. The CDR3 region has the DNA TGTGCCAGCGCCCGATTTGTCCGGGGCGAGCAGTACTTC. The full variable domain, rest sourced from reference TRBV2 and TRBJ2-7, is EPEVTQTPSHQVTQMGQEVILRCVPISNHLYFYWYRQILGQKVEFLVSFYNNEISEKSEIFDDQFSVERPDGSNFTLKIRSTKLEDSAMYFCASARFVRGEQYFGPGTRLTVT.

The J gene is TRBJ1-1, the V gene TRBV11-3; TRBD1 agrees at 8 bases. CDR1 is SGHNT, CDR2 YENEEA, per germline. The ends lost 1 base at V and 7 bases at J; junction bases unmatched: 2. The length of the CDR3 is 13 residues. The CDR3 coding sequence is TGTGCCAGCAGCTTAGGGACAGGGTATGAAGCTTTCTTT. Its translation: CASSLGTGYEAFF.

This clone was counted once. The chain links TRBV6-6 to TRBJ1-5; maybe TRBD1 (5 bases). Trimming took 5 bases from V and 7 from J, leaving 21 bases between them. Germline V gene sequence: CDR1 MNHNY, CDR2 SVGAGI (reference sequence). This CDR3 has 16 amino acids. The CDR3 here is CASSPSFRVEGQPQHF. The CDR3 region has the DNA TGTGCCAGCAGTCCTTCATTCAGGGTCGAAGGACAGCCCCAGCATTTT.

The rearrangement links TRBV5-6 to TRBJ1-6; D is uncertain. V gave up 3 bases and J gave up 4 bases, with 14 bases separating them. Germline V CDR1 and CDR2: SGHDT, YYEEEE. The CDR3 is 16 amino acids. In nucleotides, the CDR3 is TGTGCCAGCAGCTCCAACAGTGTGGGGTATAATTCACCCCTCCACTTT. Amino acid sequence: CASSSNSVGYNSPLHF.

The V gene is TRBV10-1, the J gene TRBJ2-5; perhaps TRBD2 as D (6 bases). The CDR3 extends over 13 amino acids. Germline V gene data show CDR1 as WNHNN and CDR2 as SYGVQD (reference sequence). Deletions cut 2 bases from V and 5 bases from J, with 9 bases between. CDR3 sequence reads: CASSEPGGETQYF. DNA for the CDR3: TGCGCCAGCAGTGAGCCTGGGGGGGAGACCCAGTACTTC.

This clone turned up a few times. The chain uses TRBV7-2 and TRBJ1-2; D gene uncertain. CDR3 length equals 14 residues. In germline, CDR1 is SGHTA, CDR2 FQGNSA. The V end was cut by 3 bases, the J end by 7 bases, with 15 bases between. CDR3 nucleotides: TGTGCCAGCAGCTTTCCCACAGAGGTCGTTGGCTACACCTTC. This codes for CASSFPTEVVGYTF.

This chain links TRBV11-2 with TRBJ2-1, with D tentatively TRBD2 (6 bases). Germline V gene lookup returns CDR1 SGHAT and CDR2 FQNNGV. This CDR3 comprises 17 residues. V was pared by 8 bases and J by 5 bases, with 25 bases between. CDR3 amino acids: CASAPAGKSGRNNEQFF. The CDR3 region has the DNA TGTGCCAGCGCCCCGGCGGGAAAAAGCGGGCGGAACAATGAGCAGTTCTTC.

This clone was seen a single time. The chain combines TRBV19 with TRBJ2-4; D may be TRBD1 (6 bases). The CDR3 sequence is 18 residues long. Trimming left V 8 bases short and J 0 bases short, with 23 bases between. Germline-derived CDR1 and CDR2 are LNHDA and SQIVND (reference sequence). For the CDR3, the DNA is TGTGCCAGTCCCGTAGAGGGGGTTAGGTTTGAAGCCAAAAACATTCAGTACTTC. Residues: CASPVEGVRFEAKNIQYF.

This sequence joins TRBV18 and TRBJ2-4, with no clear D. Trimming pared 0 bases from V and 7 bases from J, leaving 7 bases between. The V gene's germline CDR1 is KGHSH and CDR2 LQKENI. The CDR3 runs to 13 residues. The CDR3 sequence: CASSPPADNIQYF. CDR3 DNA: TGTGCCAGCTCACCACCGGCAGATAACATTCAGTACTTC.

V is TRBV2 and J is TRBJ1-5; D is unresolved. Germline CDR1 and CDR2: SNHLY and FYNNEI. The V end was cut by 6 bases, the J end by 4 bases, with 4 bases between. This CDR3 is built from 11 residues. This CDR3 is CASRANQPQHF. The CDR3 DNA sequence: TGTGCCAGCAGGGCGAATCAGCCCCAGCATTTT.

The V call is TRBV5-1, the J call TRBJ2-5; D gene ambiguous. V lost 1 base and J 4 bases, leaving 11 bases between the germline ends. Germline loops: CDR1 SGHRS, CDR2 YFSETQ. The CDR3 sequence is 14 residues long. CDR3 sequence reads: CASSLFRIGETQYF. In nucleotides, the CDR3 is TGCGCCAGCAGCTTGTTTCGGATTGGAGAGACCCAGTACTTC.

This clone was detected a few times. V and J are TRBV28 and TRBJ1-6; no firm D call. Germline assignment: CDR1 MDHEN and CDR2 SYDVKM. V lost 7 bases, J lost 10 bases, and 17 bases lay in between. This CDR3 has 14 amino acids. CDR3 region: CASTFGQRYSPLHF. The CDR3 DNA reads TGTGCCAGCACCTTTGGTCAGCGGTACTCACCCCTCCACTTT.

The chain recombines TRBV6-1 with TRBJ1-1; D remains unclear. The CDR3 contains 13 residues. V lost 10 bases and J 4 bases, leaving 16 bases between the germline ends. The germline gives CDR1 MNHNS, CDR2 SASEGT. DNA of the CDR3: TGTGCCACTTACCCCAACCGGGGCACTGAAGCTTTCTTT. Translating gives CATYPNRGTEAFF.

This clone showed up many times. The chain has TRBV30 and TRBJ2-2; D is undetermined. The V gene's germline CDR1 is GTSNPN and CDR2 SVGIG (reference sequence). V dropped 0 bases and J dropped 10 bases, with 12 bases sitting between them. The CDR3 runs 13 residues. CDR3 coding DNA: TGTGCCTGGAGTGTACGACTGCCCGAGGAGCTGTTTTTT. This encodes CAWSVRLPEELFF. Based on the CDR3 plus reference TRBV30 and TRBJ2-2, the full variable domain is SQTIHQWPATLVQPVGSPLSLECTVEGTSNPNLYWYRQAAGRGLQLLFYSVGIGQISSEVPQNLSASRPQDRQFILSSKKLLLSDSGFYLCAWSVRLPEELFFGEGSRLTVL.

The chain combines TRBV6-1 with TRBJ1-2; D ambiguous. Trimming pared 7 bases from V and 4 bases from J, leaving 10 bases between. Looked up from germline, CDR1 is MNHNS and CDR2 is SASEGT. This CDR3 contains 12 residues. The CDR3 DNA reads TGTGCCAGCAAACGTGATGTCTATGGCTACACCTTC. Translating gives CASKRDVYGYTF.

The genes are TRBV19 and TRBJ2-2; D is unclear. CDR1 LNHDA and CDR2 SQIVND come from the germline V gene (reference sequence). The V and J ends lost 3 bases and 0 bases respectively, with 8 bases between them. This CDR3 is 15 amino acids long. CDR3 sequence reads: CASSIGQTNTGELFF. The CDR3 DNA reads TGTGCCAGTAGTATCGGGCAGACGAACACCGGGGAGCTGTTTTTT.

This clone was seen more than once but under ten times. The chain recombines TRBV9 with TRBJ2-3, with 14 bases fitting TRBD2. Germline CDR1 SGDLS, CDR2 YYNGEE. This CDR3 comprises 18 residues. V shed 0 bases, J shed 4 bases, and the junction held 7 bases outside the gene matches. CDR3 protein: CASSVAGTSGSRADTQYF. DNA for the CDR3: TGTGCCAGCAGCGTAGCCGGGACTAGCGGGAGTCGGGCAGATACGCAGTATTTT. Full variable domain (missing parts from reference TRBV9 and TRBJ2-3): DSGVTQTPKHLITATGQRVTLRCSPRSGDLSVYWYQQSLDQGLQFLIQYYNGEERAKGNILERFSAQQFPDLHSELNLSSLELGDSALYFCASSVAGTSGSRADTQYFGPGTRLTVL.

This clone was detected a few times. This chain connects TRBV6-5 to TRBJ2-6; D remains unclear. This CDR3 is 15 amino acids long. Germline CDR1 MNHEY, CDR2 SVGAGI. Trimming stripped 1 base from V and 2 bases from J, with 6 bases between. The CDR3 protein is CASSYLQPGANVLTF. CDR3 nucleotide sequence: TGTGCCAGCAGTTACTTGCAGCCTGGGGCCAACGTCCTGACTTTC.

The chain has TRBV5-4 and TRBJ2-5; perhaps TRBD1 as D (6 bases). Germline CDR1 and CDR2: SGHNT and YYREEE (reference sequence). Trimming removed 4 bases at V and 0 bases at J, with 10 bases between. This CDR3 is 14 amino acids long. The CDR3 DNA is TGTGCCAGCAGCCCGGGGACAAACCAAGAGACCCAGTACTTC. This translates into CASSPGTNQETQYF.

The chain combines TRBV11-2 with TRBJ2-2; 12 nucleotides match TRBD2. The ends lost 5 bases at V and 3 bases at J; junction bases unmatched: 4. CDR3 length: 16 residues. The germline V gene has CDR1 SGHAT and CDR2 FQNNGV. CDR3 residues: CASSLAGGLDTGELFF. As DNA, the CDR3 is TGTGCCAGCAGCCTAGCGGGAGGGCTCGACACCGGGGAGCTGTTTTTT. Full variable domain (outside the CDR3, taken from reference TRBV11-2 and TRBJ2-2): EAGVAQSPRYKIIEKRQSVAFWCNPISGHATLYWYQQILGQGPKLLIQFQNNGVVDDSQLPKDRFSAERLKGVDSTLKIQPAKLEDSAVYLCASSLAGGLDTGELFFGEGSRLTVL.

CDR3 loop: CASSQDRLAGGHEQFF. CDR3 bases: TGCGCCAGCAGCCAAGATCGCCTAGCGGGGGGACATGAGCAGTTCTTC. The V gene is TRBV4-1, the J gene TRBJ2-1; TRBD2 aligns across 11 bases. Germline CDR1 reads MGHRA; CDR2 reads YSYEKL. Unmatched junction bases numbered 6, after V lost 0 bases and J lost 8 bases. The CDR3 covers 16 residues.

The CDR3 reads CASSPLIDYEQYF. The DNA of the CDR3 is TGTGCCAGCAGCCCGCTCATAGACTACGAGCAGTACTTC. The chain is built from TRBV7-3 and TRBJ2-7; D unclear. The CDR3 runs 13 residues. Germline CDR1 is SGHTA and CDR2 is FQGTGA. V was shortened by 5 bases and J by 3 bases, with 11 bases between the two germline ends.

In nucleotides, the CDR3 is TGTGCCTGGAGAAGGGGACAGGGGTACACTGAAGCTTTCTTT. Translating gives CAWRRGQGYTEAFF. The gene calls are TRBV30 and TRBJ1-1; 10 positions match TRBD1. This CDR3 comprises 14 residues. Unmatched junction bases numbered 4, after V lost 3 bases and J lost 3 bases. Germline assignment: CDR1 GTSNPN and CDR2 SVGIG (reference sequence).

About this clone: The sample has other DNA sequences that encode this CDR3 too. DNA of the CDR3: TGTGCCAGCAGTTACGGGGGAAATCAGCCCCAGCATTTT. This gives the protein CASSYGGNQPQHF. This rearrangement joins TRBV6-5 to TRBJ1-5; D is possibly TRBD1 (5 bases). Germline-derived CDR1 and CDR2 are MNHEY and SVGAGI. Deletions cut 2 bases from V and 4 bases from J, with 6 bases between. The CDR3 contains 13 residues.

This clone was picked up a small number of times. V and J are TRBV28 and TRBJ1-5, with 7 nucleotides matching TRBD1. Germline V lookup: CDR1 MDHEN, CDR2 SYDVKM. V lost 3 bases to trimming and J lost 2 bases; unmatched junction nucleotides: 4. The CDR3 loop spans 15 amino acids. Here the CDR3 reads CASSFPGQRNQPQHF. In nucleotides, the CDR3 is TGTGCCAGCAGTTTCCCGGGACAGCGCAATCAGCCCCAGCATTTT.

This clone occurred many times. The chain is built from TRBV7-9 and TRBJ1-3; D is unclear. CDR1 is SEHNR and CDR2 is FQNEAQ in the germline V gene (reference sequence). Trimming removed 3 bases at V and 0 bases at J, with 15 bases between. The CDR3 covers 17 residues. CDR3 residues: CASSLIAGTFSGNTIYF. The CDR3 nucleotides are TGTGCCAGCAGCTTGATTGCAGGAACCTTCTCTGGAAACACCATATATTTT.